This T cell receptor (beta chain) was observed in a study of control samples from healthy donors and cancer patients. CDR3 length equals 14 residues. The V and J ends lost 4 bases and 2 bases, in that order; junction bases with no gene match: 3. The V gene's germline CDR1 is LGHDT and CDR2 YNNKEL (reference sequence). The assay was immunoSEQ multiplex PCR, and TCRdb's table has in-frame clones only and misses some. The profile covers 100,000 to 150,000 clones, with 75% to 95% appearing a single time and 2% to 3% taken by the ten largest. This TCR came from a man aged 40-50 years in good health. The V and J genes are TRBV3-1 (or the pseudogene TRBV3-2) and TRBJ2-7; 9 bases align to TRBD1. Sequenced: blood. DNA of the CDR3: TGTGCCAGCAGCCCGTGGACAGGGGCCTACGAGCAGTACTTC. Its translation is CASSPWTGAYEQYF.